The clone carrying this T cell receptor (beta chain) appeared many times. TCRdb fed the RT-PCR reads into MiXCR, producing one record per CDR3 protein. Among about 680,000 distinct CDR3 sequences, 11% to 15% were seen once, and the ten largest hold roughly 3.9%. V lost 6 bases and J lost 8; bases outside the gene matches: 6. Germline CDR1 ENHRY, CDR2 SYGVKD. CDR3 length: 14 residues. The chain couples TRBV10-3 to TRBJ1-6; 8 nucleotides line up with TRBD1. The receptor was isolated from a female donor in good health, serving as a healthy control. Input material: memory CD4+ T cells from blood. CDR3 coding DNA: TGTGCCATCAGCCAGGGGGCACAAGATTCACCCCTCCACTTT. Encoded protein: CAISQGAQDSPLHF.